The sequence of this T cell receptor (beta chain) was determined in a study of vaccination effects on CD4 cells after COVID-19. Study-wide context: Samples that were drawn after vaccination came a median of 72 days after the second dose.

From germline, CDR1 is SEHNR and CDR2 FQNEAQ (reference sequence). V was shortened by 3 bases and J by 6 bases, with 9 bases between the two germline ends. This CDR3 has 13 amino acids. Only a few counts were recorded for this clone. Its specificity is not known. Libraries were prepared by immunoSEQ multiplex PCR; TCRdb keeps only in-frame clonotypes and omits some of them. This sample has about 80,000 clones, with around 74% found just once. The ViraFEST assay expanded antigen-specific CD4+ T cells with viral peptide pools before sequencing. Once cultured for roughly 10 days, the cells underwent separation to obtain CD4+ T cells. All participants had two doses of either the BNT162b2 or mRNA-1273 vaccine. Negative nucleocapsid antibody tests before and after vaccination confirmed no previous SARS-CoV-2 infection. Both day 3 and day 7 saw half the medium replaced with IL-2 medium.

The chain couples TRBV7-9 to TRBJ1-3; no firm D call. Source: CD4+ T cells from PBMCs cultured with HCoV-OC43 spike peptides, taken after COVID-19 vaccination. As for subset: HCoV-OC43 spike overlapping peptide pool stimulation. The sequence was collected from a human donor who received a COVID-19 vaccine. The CDR3 loop is CASSLGQLNTIYF. The CDR3 DNA follows: TGTGCCAGCAGCTTGGGCCAATTAAACACCATATATTTT.